The rows below give T cell receptor beta chains drawn from one sample of a study of T cells after yellow fever vaccination. TCRdb reprocessed the 5' RACE reads with MiXCR, giving one entry per CDR3 protein. There are approximately 550,000 distinct CDR3 sequences in the sample; roughly 13% occur only once, and around an eighth lies in the top ten. Sequencing used PBMCs, obtained on the day of the yellow fever booster vaccination. The receptors originated from a man aged 30-40 years who received the YFV17D yellow fever vaccine. Both conserved end residues are part of each CDR3.

cdr3_aa	v_call	j_call
CSVAGGGGDGYTF	TRBV29-1	TRBJ1-2
CASSYSLTGPYTEAFF	TRBV6-5	TRBJ1-1
CAWRKREGRYEQYF	TRBV30	TRBJ2-7
CASSLAGLAGPNEQFF	TRBV7-2	TRBJ2-1
CSVPHPGGSPLHF	TRBV20-1	TRBJ1-6
CASSKDRLNTGELFF	TRBV7-2	TRBJ2-2
CASRADIPLTGELFF	TRBV12-3/TRBV12-4	TRBJ2-2
CASREMTGPYGYTF	TRBV5-1	TRBJ1-2
CSVEEGTGKIQETQYF	TRBV29-1	TRBJ2-5
CASSLTGDFGEQYF	TRBV12-3/TRBV12-4	TRBJ2-7
CASRQLNTEAFF	TRBV5-5	TRBJ1-1
CASRSDRQETQYF	TRBV5-4	TRBJ2-5
CASSAARYNEQFF	TRBV12-3/TRBV12-4	TRBJ2-1
CASSLGQAYNEQFF	TRBV27	TRBJ2-1
CASSNDRGVYEQYF	TRBV6-5	TRBJ2-7
CASSQAAGVNDEQYF	TRBV4-2	TRBJ2-7
CASSLRDRNYEQYF	TRBV27	TRBJ2-7
CSAEDRFVFF	TRBV20-1	TRBJ2-1
CSASYGTGDHEQYF	TRBV20-1	TRBJ2-7
CATSDTGTGDPGELFF	TRBV24-1	TRBJ2-2
CASSMDRGLVAGKKNIQYF	TRBV10-2	TRBJ2-4
CASSFRLANTGELFF	TRBV7-2	TRBJ2-2
CASNPGQGFDEQYF	TRBV5-1	TRBJ2-7
CASSQEPPGLNTGELFF	TRBV4-3	TRBJ2-2
CASRGLADEQYF	TRBV7-9	TRBJ2-7
CASSLGPTGYEQYF	TRBV11-2	TRBJ2-7
CASSLGQRPYEQYF	TRBV12-3/TRBV12-4	TRBJ2-7
CASGSHNQETQYF	TRBV12-3/TRBV12-4	TRBJ2-5
CASSHNSGELFF	TRBV4-1	TRBJ2-2
CASSNHGREEGETQYF	TRBV7-2	TRBJ2-5
CSVRDSRETQYF	TRBV29-1	TRBJ2-5
CASSRASPLHF	TRBV2	TRBJ1-6
CSAGLAGPNTGELFF	TRBV20-1	TRBJ2-2
CAIMGENTGELFF	TRBV5-4	TRBJ2-2
CASTVQGAAKNIQYF	TRBV28	TRBJ2-4
CAGTAAGLNEQFF	TRBV28	TRBJ2-1
CARRHGSYEQYF	TRBV12-1	TRBJ2-7
CASSLGASGRSGETQYF	TRBV7-8	TRBJ2-5
CASSGIPGTDTQYF	TRBV7-2	TRBJ2-3
CASSLASGRAGYF	TRBV7-2	TRBJ2-5
CASSSIWTPNSGNTIYF	TRBV7-8	TRBJ1-3
CATSVNSQETQYF	TRBV24-1	TRBJ2-5
CASKPAGLAAEFF	TRBV23-1	TRBJ2-1
CASSPTGDTGELFF	TRBV18	TRBJ2-2
CASSLYRDRQETQYF	TRBV5-1	TRBJ2-5
CSARALAGVETQYF	TRBV20-1	TRBJ2-5
CSARDRSPGYNEQFF	TRBV20-1	TRBJ2-1
CASSFGRESTIYF	TRBV9	TRBJ1-3
CASSLEPGLRGEQFF	TRBV7-2	TRBJ2-1
CSAPTDYEQYF	TRBV20-1	TRBJ2-7
CSGGQPNTGELFF	TRBV29-1	TRBJ2-2